The clone carrying this T cell receptor (beta chain) was counted between two and nine times. This entry is derived from a study of blood T cells in healthy people across ages. A J-beta primer mix and a sample-barcoded 5' primer were used in a second PCR of about 7 to 12 cycles. One entry per CDR3 protein results from TCRdb running MiXCR on the 5' RACE reads. The sample contains over 500,000 distinct CDR3 sequences, about a quarter of which appear only once. CDR1 is KGHSH and CDR2 is LQKENI in the germline V gene. The CDR3 runs to 15 residues. J lost 6 bases, V lost 6 bases, and 14 bases had no gene match. These same data were also listed under a study on T cells of mothers and their children.

The chain uses TRBV18 and TRBJ2-7; the match to TRBD2 covers 7 bases. The source is a boy aged 2 to 10 in good health. The specimen was blood. The CDR3 is CASSPPATSVPEQYF. As DNA, the CDR3 is TGTGCCAGCTCCCCTCCTGCTACTAGCGTTCCCGAGCAGTACTTC.